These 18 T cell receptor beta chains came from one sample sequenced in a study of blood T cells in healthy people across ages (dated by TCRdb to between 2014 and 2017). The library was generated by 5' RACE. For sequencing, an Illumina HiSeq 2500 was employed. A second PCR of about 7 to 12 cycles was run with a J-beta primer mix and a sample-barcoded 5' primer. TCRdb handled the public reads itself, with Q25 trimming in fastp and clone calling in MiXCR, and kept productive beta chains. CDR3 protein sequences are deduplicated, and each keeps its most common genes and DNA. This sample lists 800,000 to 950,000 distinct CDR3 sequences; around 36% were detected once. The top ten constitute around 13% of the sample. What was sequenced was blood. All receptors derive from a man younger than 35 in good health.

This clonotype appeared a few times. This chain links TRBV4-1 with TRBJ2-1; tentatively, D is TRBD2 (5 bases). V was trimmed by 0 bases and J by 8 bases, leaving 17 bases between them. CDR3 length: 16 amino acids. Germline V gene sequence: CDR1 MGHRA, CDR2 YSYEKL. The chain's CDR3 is CASSQDQLDYMDEQFF. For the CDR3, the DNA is TGCGCCAGCAGCCAAGATCAACTAGATTATATGGATGAGCAGTTCTTC.

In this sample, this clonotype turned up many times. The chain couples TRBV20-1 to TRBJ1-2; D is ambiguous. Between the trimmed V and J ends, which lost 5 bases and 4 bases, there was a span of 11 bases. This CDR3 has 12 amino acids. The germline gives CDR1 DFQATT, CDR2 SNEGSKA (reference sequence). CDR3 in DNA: TGCAGTGCTCTCAAGTCGGGCTATGGCTACACCTTC. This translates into CSALKSGYGYTF.

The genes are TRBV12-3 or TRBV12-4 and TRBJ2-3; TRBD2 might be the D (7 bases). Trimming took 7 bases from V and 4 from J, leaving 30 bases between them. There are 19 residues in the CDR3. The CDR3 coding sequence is TGTGCCAGCAAGAGCAGGGGCCTCTTCGGGAGGCGGAGAGCAGATACGCAGTATTTT. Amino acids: CASKSRGLFGRRRADTQYF.

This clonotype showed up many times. The CDR3 spells CASSPRTGRYNEQFF. The CDR3 bases are TGTGCCAGCAGTCCGCGGACAGGGCGCTACAATGAGCAGTTCTTC. The gene calls are TRBV12-3 or TRBV12-4 and TRBJ2-1; 8 nucleotides agree with TRBD1. This CDR3 is 15 amino acids long. V was clipped by 5 bases and J by 3 bases; unmatched bases: 6.

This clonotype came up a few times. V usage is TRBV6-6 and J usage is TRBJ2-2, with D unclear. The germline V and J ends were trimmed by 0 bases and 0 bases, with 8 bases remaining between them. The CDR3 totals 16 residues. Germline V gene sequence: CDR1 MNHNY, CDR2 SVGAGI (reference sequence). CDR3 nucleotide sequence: TGTGCCAGCAGTTACTCAGCGCCTTCGAACACCGGGGAGCTGTTTTTT. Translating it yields CASSYSAPSNTGELFF.

CDR3 amino acids: CASQGGSGANVLTF. The CDR3 region has the DNA TGTGCCAGCCAAGGGGGCTCTGGGGCCAACGTCCTGACTTTC. The chain combines TRBV7-9 with TRBJ2-6; D may be TRBD1 (6 bases). Germline V gene sequence: CDR1 SEHNR, CDR2 FQNEAQ (reference sequence). V lost 8 bases, J lost 0 bases, and 8 bases lay in between. CDR3 size: 14 residues.

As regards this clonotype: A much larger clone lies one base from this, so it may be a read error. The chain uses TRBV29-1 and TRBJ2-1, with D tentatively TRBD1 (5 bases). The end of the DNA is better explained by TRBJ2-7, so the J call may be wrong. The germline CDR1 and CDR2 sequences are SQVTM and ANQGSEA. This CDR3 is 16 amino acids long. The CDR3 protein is CSVETQGLGSYNEQYF. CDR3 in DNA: TGCAGCGTTGAGACCCAGGGTTTGGGCTCCTACAATGAGCAGTACTTC.

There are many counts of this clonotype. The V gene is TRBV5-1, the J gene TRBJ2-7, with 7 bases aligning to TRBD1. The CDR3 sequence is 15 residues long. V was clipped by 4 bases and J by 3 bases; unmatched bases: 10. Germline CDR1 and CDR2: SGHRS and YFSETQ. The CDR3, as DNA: TGCGCCAGCAGCCTTGACCGGGACAGTATCTACGAGCAGTACTTC. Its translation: CASSLDRDSIYEQYF.

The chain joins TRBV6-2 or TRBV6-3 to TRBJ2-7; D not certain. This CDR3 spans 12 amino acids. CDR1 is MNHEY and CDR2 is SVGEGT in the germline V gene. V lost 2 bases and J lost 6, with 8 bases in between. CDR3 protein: CASSYPPIEQYF. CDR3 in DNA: TGTGCCAGCAGTTACCCGCCCATCGAGCAGTACTTC.

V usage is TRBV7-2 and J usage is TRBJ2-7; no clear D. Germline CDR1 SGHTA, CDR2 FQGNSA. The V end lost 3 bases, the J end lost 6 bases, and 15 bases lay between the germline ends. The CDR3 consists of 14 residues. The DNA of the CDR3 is TGTGCCAGCAGCTTGTCCCCAATAATGAGCGAGCAGTACTTC. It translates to CASSLSPIMSEQYF.

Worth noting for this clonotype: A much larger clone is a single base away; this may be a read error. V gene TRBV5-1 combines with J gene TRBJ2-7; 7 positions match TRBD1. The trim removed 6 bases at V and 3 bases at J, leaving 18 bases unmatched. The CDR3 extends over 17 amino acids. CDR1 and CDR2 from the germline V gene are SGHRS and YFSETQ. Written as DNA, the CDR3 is TGCGCCAGCACGAGAAGCGCAGATCCGGGACAGCTCTACGAGCAGTACTTC. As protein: CASTRSADPGQLYEQYF.

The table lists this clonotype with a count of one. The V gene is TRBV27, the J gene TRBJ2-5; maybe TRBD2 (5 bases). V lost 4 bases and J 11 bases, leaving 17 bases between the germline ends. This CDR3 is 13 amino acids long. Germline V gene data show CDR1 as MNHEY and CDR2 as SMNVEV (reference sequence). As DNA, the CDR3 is TGTGCCAGCAGTTCCCGTGGCGGGCTGGGGCAGTACTTC. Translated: CASSSRGGLGQYF.

The CDR3 bases are TGCGCCAGCAGCGGAGGGACAGGGGGCATCAAGAATGAGCAGTTCTTC. It specifies CASSGGTGGIKNEQFF. This sequence joins TRBV4-3 and TRBJ2-1; 12 bases are a match to TRBD1. The CDR3 sequence is 16 residues long. The germline gives CDR1 LGHNA, CDR2 YSLEER. Trimming removed 5 bases from V and 7 bases from J; junction bases left unmatched: 9.

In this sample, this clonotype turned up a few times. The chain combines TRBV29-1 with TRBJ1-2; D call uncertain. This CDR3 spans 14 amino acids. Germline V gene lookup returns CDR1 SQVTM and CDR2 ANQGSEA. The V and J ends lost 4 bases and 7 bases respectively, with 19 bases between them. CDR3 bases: TGCAGCGTTGGGGCCAGCCAGTCCTCTCGTGGCTACACCTTC. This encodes CSVGASQSSRGYTF.

The CDR3 is CASSLEEGQGAGDEQFF. In DNA form, the CDR3 reads TGCGCCAGCAGCTTGGAAGAGGGGCAGGGGGCAGGGGATGAGCAGTTCTTC. The genes are TRBV5-1 and TRBJ2-1; TRBD1 matches 8 bases. In germline, CDR1 is SGHRS, CDR2 YFSETQ. V shed 0 bases, J shed 8 bases, and the junction held 13 bases outside the gene matches. This CDR3 is 17 amino acids long. Looking up the rest from reference TRBV5-1 and TRBJ2-1 gives the full variable domain: KAGVTQTPRYLIKTRGQQVTLSCSPISGHRSVSWYQQTPGQGLQFLFEYFSETQRNKGNFPGRFSGRQFSNSRSEMNVSTLELGDSALYLCASSLEEGQGAGDEQFFGPGTRLTVL.

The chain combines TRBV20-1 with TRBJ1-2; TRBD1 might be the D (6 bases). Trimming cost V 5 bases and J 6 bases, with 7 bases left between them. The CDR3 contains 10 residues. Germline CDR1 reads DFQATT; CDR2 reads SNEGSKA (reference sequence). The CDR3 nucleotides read TGCAGTGCTTACAGGGATGGCTACACCTTC. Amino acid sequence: CSAYRDGYTF.

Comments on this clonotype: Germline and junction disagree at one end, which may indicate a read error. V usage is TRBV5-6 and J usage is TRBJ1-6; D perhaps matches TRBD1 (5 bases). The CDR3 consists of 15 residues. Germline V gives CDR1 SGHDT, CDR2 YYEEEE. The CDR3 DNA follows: TGTGCCAGCAGCCTTCGGGACGCATATAATTCACCCCTCGACTTT. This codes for CASSLRDAYNSPLDF.

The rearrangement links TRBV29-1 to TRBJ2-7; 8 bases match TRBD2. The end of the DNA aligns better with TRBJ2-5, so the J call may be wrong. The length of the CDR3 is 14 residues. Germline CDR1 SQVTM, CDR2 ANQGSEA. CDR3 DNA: TGCAGCGTCGAGGATAGCGGGATGTGGGAGACCCAGTACTTC. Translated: CSVEDSGMWETQYF.